This T cell receptor (beta chain) was recovered during a study of blood T cell repertoires in COVID-19. Across the study: The United States, Italy and Spain were the sources of the acute and convalescent COVID-19 samples. PBMCs, B-cell-depleted T cells, or T cells provided the cDNA or gDNA that made up the material.

In the original processing: Estimation of nucleated cell counts was performed using reference gene primer amplification. The protocol was immunoSEQ multiplex PCR, while the TCRdb copy is restricted to in-frame clones and leaves out a portion. V and J calls and clone size are copied from that table; D and trimming were computed from the DNA. The sample comprises more than 45,000 clones, 70% to 90% of which are singletons, and roughly 1.4% rests with the top ten. CDR3 length equals 17 residues. CDR1 and CDR2 (germline): SGHRS, YFSETQ. The J segment lost 0 bases and the V segment lost 5 bases, leaving 4 bases of the junction unmatched.

The sample comprised peripheral blood. The source of this sequence is a man in his 60s with acute or convalescent COVID-19. This chain links TRBV5-1 with TRBJ2-2; 13 bases agree with TRBD2. CDR3 sequence (DNA): TGCGCCAGCAGTTCGGGACTAGCGGGGCCGAACACCGGGGAGCTGTTTTTT. Its translation is CASSSGLAGPNTGELFF.